This passage covers 20 T cell receptor beta chains from one sample sequenced in a study of blood T cell repertoires in COVID-19. The table came from immunoSEQ multiplex PCR; TCRdb's copy has only in-frame clones and leaves some out. The table lists 200,000 or so clones, 85% to 90% of them singletons. Sequencing input: peripheral blood. The receptors stem from a woman in her 70s with acute or convalescent COVID-19.

This rearrangement joins TRBV6-5 to TRBJ2-2; D perhaps matches TRBD2 (5 bases). Germline CDR1 is MNHEY and CDR2 is SVGAGI. Deletions cut 0 bases from V and 6 bases from J, with 11 bases between. The CDR3 sequence is 15 residues long. CDR3 amino acids: CASSYSRVAPGELFF. The CDR3 region has the DNA TGTGCCAGCAGTTACTCGAGGGTAGCACCCGGGGAGCTGTTTTTT.

With respect to this clone: The sample carries other DNA sequences with the same CDR3. V usage is TRBV19 and J usage is TRBJ1-2; D ambiguous. This CDR3 region has 13 residues. V was pared by 3 bases and J by 0 bases, with 5 bases between. CDR1 is LNHDA and CDR2 is SQIVND in the germline V gene (reference sequence). CDR3 sequence reads: CASSINTNYGYTF. CDR3 in DNA: TGTGCCAGTAGTATTAACACTAACTATGGCTACACCTTC.

Written as DNA, the CDR3 is TGCGCCAGCAGCCCCAGCTCCGGGACAGTCTATGGCTACACCTTC. Translated, it gives CASSPSSGTVYGYTF. The chain has TRBV4-1 and TRBJ1-2, with 7 bases that match TRBD1. The germline CDR1 and CDR2 sequences are MGHRA and YSYEKL. This CDR3 is built from 15 residues. The V segment lost 4 bases and the J segment 4 bases; nucleotides outside the gene matches: 9.

The table lists this clone with a few counts. This chain joins TRBV19 and TRBJ1-4; 7 nucleotides align to TRBD1. CDR3 length: 15 amino acids. With V trimmed by 4 bases and J by 7 bases, 9 bases remained unmatched. Looked up from germline, CDR1 is LNHDA and CDR2 is SQIVND (reference sequence). DNA of the CDR3: TGTGCCAGTAGTAATAGGGGGCAGTTCTCTGAAAAACTGTTTTTT. Its protein product is CASSNRGQFSEKLFF.

The chain is built from TRBV6-5 and TRBJ1-4; tentative D call: TRBD1 (5 bases). The CDR3 has 15 residues. V lost 6 bases and J lost 1, with 12 bases in between. Germline CDR1 is MNHEY and CDR2 is SVGAGI. CDR3 bases: TGTGCCAGCAGGCCAGACAGAGGAACTAATGAAAAACTGTTTTTT. Translated, it gives CASRPDRGTNEKLFF.

This clone appeared once. The chain employs TRBV6-6 and TRBJ1-6; 8 bases fit TRBD1. V gave up 5 bases and J gave up 10 bases; unmatched junction bases: 10. This CDR3 region has 15 residues. The germline V gene encodes CDR1 MNHNY and CDR2 SVGAGI (reference sequence). CDR3 nucleotides: TGTGCCAGCAGTAGACAGGGGTCGGAAGGGTCACCCCTCCACTTT. It yields the protein CASSRQGSEGSPLHF.

This clone was seen only once. J is TRBJ1-1 and V is TRBV19; tentative D call: TRBD1 (5 bases). Germline V gene sequence: CDR1 LNHDA, CDR2 SQIVND (reference sequence). Trimming left V 4 bases short and J 2 bases short, with 8 bases between. CDR3 length: 13 residues. CDR3 residues: CASSNQGNTEAFF. The CDR3 DNA is TGTGCCAGTAGTAATCAGGGAAACACTGAAGCTTTCTTT.

This chain uses TRBV7-6 with TRBJ2-2; D ambiguous. Germline values: CDR1 SGHVS, CDR2 FNYEAQ. The V end was cut by 0 bases, the J end by 6 bases, with 5 bases between. This CDR3 is built from 13 residues. CDR3 sequence (DNA): TGTGCCAGCAGCTTAGCGCCAGCCGGGGAGCTGTTTTTT. This encodes CASSLAPAGELFF. The full variable domain, in which reference TRBV7-6 and TRBJ2-2 provide the parts outside the CDR3, is GAGVSQSPRYKVTKRGQDVALRCDPISGHVSLYWYRQALGQGPEFLTYFNYEAQQDKSGLPNDRFSAERPEGSISTLTIQRTEQRDSAMYRCASSLAPAGELFFGEGSRLTVL.

The rearrangement uses TRBV19 and TRBJ1-5; D is unresolved. V lost 7 bases and J 2 bases, leaving 9 bases between the germline ends. The germline V gene encodes CDR1 LNHDA and CDR2 SQIVND (reference sequence). The length of the CDR3 is 13 residues. The CDR3 loop is CASTTQGNQPQHF. The CDR3 DNA is TGTGCCAGTACTACCCAAGGCAATCAGCCCCAGCATTTT.

The V gene is TRBV10-1, the J gene TRBJ2-2; D unclear. CDR3 length: 12 residues. Trimming removed 6 bases at V and 1 base at J, with 3 bases between. The germline gives CDR1 WNHNN, CDR2 SYGVQD (reference sequence). The CDR3 coding sequence is TGCGCCAGCAGCAGGAACACCGGGGAGCTGTTTTTT. Translating gives CASSRNTGELFF.

This chain links TRBV3-1 (or the pseudogene TRBV3-2) with TRBJ2-3; D is uncertain. Trimming removed 0 bases from V and 9 bases from J, with 10 bases in between. The CDR3 runs to 13 residues. Germline-derived CDR1 and CDR2 are LGHDT and YNNKEL (reference sequence). The CDR3 is CASSQDRVATQYF. The CDR3 region has the DNA TGTGCCAGCAGCCAAGATCGGGTAGCAACGCAGTATTTT.

This sequence joins TRBV5-4 and TRBJ2-7; 9 bases agree with TRBD1. V shed 4 bases, J shed 5 bases, and the junction held 13 bases outside the gene matches. Germline V gene sequence: CDR1 SGHNT, CDR2 YYREEE (reference sequence). The CDR3 is made up of 16 amino acids. The CDR3 sequence is CASSPGQGLGKNEQYF. The CDR3 DNA reads TGTGCCAGCAGCCCCGGACAGGGGTTGGGAAAAAACGAGCAGTACTTC.

This clone has a handful of counts. Other DNA sequences in the same sample also yield this CDR3. The chain uses TRBV5-6 and TRBJ1-2; D not certain. CDR3 length: 12 residues. Germline V gene data show CDR1 as SGHDT and CDR2 as YYEEEE. Trimming removed 3 bases from V and 0 bases from J, with 3 bases in between. The CDR3 DNA reads TGTGCCAGCAGCTCCACTAACTATGGCTACACCTTC. This sequence encodes CASSSTNYGYTF.

The chain carries TRBV7-2 and TRBJ1-2; D is possibly TRBD1 (6 bases). This CDR3 has 17 residues. The germline CDR1 and CDR2 sequences are SGHTA and FQGNSA. V lost 0 bases to trimming and J lost 2 bases, with 16 bases between them. CDR3 amino acids: CASSLAGGASGNYGYTF. The CDR3 coding sequence is TGTGCCAGCAGCTTAGCGGGGGGGGCGTCAGGGAACTATGGCTACACCTTC.

The chain combines TRBV2 with TRBJ2-7, with a weak D call TRBD2 (6 bases). V was trimmed by 7 bases and J by 1 base, leaving 14 bases between them. Germline assignment: CDR1 SNHLY and CDR2 FYNNEI. This CDR3 region has 14 residues. The CDR3: CASNQAGTSYEQYF. CDR3 sequence (DNA): TGTGCCAGCAACCAAGCGGGCACGTCCTACGAGCAGTACTTC.

This chain connects TRBV2 to TRBJ1-6, with 9 bases identical to TRBD1. The V segment lost 7 bases and the J segment 8 bases; nucleotides outside the gene matches: 9. Germline V gene sequence: CDR1 SNHLY, CDR2 FYNNEI. CDR3 size: 15 residues. This chain's CDR3 is CASIRSDRGDSPLHF. In DNA, the CDR3 is TGTGCCAGCATCCGATCGGACAGGGGAGATTCACCCCTCCACTTT.

V is TRBV7-8 and J is TRBJ1-1; D gene unclear. Germline-derived CDR1 and CDR2 are SGHVS and FQNEAQ. V was pared by 5 bases and J by 6 bases, with 10 bases between. CDR3 length: 12 residues. The CDR3 sequence: CASSPISAEAFF. In DNA form, the CDR3 reads TGTGCCAGCAGCCCCATCAGTGCTGAAGCTTTCTTT.

The chain couples TRBV24-1 to TRBJ1-6; 7 bases match TRBD1. CDR1 is KGHDR and CDR2 is SFDVKD in the germline V gene. Trimming at V came to 4 bases and at J to 8 bases, leaving 7 bases not matched to a gene. The CDR3 is 15 amino acids. The CDR3: CATSEARQGYSPLHF. CDR3 DNA sequence: TGTGCCACCAGTGAGGCCCGACAGGGTTATTCACCCCTCCACTTT.

This chain connects TRBV6-6 to TRBJ2-3, with 9 positions matching TRBD1. V was clipped by 4 bases and J by 4 bases; unmatched bases: 6. Per germline, CDR1 MNHNY and CDR2 SVGAGI (reference sequence). The CDR3 spans 15 residues. The CDR3 sequence: CASSSTGGSADTQYF. In DNA form, the CDR3 reads TGTGCCAGCAGTTCGACAGGGGGTAGCGCAGATACGCAGTATTTT.

The chain has TRBV3-1 (or the pseudogene TRBV3-2) and TRBJ2-7; TRBD2 matches at 11 bases. The germline V gene has CDR1 LGHDT and CDR2 YNNKEL (reference sequence). The CDR3 consists of 15 residues. V was pared by 3 bases and J by 7 bases, with 8 bases of the junction left unmatched. CDR3 sequence (DNA): TGTGCCAGCAGCCAGACCGGGACTAGCGGAAGTGAGCAGTACTTC. Protein: CASSQTGTSGSEQYF.